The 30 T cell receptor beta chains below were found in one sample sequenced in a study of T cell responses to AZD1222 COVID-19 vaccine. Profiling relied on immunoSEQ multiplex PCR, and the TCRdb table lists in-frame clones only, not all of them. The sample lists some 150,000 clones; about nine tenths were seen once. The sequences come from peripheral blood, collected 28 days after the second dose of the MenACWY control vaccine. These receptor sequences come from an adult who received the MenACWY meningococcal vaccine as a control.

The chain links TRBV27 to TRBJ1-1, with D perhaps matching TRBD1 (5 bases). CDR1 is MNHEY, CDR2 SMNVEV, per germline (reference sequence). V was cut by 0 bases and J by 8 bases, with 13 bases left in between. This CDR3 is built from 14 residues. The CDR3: CASSLSGARGEAFF. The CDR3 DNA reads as TGTGCCAGCAGTTTATCGGGAGCTCGGGGGGAAGCTTTCTTT.

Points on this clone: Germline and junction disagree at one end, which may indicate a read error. CDR3 bases: TGTGCCAGCAGTGACTCCGGGACAGGTCCCTACGAGCAGTACTTC. Translated: CASSDSGTGPYEQYF. The gene calls are TRBV6-5 and TRBJ2-7; 8 bases are shared with TRBD1. Germline CDR1 is MNHEY and CDR2 is SVGAGI. The CDR3 is 15 residues long.

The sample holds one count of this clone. The CDR3 spells CASSPQGGAKNIQYF. The CDR3, as DNA: TGTGCCAGCAGCCCCCAAGGGGGAGCCAAAAACATTCAGTACTTC. The chain is built from TRBV7-9 and TRBJ2-4, with a tentative D call TRBD1 (6 bases). The CDR3 runs 15 residues. With 5 bases removed from V and 0 bases from J, the gap between germline ends came to 11 bases. Per the germline V gene, CDR1 is SEHNR and CDR2 is FQNEAQ (reference sequence).

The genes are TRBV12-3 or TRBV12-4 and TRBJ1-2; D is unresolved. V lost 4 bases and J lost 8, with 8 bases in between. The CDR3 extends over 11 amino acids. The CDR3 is CASSYTGGYTF. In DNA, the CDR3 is TGTGCCAGCAGTTACACGGGAGGCTACACCTTC.

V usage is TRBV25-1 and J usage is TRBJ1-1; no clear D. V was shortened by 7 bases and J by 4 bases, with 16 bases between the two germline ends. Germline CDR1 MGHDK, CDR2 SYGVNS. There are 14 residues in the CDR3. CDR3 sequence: CASTTKKGSTEAFF. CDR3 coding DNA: TGTGCCAGCACTACGAAGAAGGGATCCACTGAAGCTTTCTTT.

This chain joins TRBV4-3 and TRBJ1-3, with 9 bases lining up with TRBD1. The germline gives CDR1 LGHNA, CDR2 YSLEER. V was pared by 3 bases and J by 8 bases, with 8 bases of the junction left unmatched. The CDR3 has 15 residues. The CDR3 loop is CASSHDADRGDTIYF. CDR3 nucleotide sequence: TGCGCCAGCAGCCACGATGCAGACAGGGGGGACACCATATATTTT.

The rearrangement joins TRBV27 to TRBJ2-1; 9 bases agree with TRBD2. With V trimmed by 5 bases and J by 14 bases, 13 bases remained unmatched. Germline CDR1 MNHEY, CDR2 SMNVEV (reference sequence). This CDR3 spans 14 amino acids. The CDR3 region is CASSKTSGSLGEFF. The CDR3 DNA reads TGTGCCAGCAGTAAGACTAGCGGTTCCCTAGGGGAGTTCTTC.

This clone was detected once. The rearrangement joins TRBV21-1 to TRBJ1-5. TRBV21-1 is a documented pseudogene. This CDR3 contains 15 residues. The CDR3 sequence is CASSNRHVARQPQHF. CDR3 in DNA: TGTGCCAGCAGCAATCGACACGTCGCTAGACAGCCCCAGCATTTT.

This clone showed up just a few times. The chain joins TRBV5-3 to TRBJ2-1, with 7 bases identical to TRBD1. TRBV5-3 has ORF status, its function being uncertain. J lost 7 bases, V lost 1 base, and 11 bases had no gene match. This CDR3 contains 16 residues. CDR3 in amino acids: CARSLSGQDQGNEQFF. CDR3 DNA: TGTGCCAGAAGCTTGAGCGGACAGGACCAGGGGAATGAGCAGTTCTTC.

The DNA of the CDR3 is TGTGCCAGCAGTTGGCGGGGGCTTAACACTGAAGCTTTCTTT. Translation: CASSWRGLNTEAFF. V and J are TRBV6-5 and TRBJ1-1; D might be TRBD1 (6 bases). V lost 4 bases to trimming and J lost 2 bases, with 11 bases between them. The CDR3 runs to 14 residues. Germline CDR1 is MNHEY and CDR2 is SVGAGI.

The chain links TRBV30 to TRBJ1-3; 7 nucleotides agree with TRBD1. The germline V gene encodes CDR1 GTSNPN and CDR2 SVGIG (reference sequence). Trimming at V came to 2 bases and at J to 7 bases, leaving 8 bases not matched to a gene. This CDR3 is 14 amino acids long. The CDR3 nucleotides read TGTGCCTGGAGTCTGACAGGGCAACGGAACACCATATATTTT. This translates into CAWSLTGQRNTIYF.

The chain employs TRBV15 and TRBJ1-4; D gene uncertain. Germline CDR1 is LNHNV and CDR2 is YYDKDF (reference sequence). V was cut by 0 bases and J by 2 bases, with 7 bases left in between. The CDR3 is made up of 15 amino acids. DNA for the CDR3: TGTGCCACCAGCAGAGATCGAGGGACTAATGAAAAACTGTTTTTT. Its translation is CATSRDRGTNEKLFF. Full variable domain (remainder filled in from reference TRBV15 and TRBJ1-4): DAMVIQNPRYQVTQFGKPVTLSCSQTLNHNVMYWYQQKSSQAPKLLFHYYDKDFNNEADTPDNFQSRRPNTSFCFLDIRSPGLGDTAMYLCATSRDRGTNEKLFFGSGTQLSVL.

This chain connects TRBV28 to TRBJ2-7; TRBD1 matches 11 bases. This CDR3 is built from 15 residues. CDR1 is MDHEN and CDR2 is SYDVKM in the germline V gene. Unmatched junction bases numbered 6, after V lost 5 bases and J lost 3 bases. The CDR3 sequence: CASSVGTGGHYEQYF. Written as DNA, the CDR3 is TGTGCCAGCAGTGTCGGGACAGGGGGGCACTACGAGCAGTACTTC.

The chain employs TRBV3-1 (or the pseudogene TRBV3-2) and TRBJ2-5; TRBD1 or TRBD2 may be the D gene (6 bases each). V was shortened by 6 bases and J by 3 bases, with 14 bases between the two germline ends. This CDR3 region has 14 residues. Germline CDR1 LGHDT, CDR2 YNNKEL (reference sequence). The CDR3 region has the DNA TGTGCCAGCAGAAGGAGGGGGACCGAAGAGACCCAGTACTTC. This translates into CASRRRGTEETQYF.

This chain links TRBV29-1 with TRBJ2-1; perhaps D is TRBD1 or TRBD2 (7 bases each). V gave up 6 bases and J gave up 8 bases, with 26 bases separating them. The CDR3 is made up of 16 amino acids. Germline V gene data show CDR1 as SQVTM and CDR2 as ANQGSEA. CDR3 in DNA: TGCAGCGTGAAACCCCTCTCAGGGGGGAGGGATGATGAGCAGTTCTTC. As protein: CSVKPLSGGRDDEQFF.

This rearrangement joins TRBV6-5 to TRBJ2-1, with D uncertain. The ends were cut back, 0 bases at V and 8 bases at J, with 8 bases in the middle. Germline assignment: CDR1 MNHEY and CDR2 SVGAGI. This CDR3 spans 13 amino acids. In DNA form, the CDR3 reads TGTGCCAGCAGTTACTCCCCACTCCATGAGCAGTTCTTC. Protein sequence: CASSYSPLHEQFF.

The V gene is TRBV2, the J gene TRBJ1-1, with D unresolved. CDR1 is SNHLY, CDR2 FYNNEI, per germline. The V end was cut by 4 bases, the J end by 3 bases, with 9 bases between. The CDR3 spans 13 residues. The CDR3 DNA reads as TGTGCCAGCAGTGTGTACGGGGACACTGAAGCTTTCTTT. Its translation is CASSVYGDTEAFF.

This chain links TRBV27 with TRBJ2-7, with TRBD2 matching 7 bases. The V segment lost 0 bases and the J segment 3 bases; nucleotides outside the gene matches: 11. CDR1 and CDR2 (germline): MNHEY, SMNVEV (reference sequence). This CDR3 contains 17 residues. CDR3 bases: TGTGCCAGCAGTTTATCCGCGAGACTAGCACGGATCTACGAGCAGTACTTC. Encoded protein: CASSLSARLARIYEQYF.

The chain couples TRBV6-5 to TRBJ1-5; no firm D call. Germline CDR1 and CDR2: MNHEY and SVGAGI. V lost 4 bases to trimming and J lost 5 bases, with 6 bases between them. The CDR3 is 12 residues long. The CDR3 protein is CASSSSDQPQHF. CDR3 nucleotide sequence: TGTGCCAGCAGTTCGAGTGATCAGCCCCAGCATTTT.

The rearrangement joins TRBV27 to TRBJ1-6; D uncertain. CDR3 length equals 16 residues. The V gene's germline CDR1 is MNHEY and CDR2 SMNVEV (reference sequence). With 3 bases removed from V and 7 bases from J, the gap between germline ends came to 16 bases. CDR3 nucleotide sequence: TGTGCCAGCAGTTTCTGGGCTCAAAAGGTGAATTCACCCCTCCACTTT. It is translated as CASSFWAQKVNSPLHF.

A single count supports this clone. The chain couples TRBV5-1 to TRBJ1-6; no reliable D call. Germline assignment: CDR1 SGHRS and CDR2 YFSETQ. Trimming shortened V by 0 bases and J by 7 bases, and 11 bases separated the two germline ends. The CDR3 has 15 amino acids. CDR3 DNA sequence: TGCGCCAGCAGCTTGGGGGATATTGGGAATTCACCCCTCCACTTT. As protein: CASSLGDIGNSPLHF.

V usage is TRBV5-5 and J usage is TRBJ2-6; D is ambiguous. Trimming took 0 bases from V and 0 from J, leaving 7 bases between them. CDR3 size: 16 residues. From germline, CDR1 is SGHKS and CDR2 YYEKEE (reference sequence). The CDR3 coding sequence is TGTGCCAGCAGCTTGGAGGGAAGCTCTGGGGCCAACGTCCTGACTTTC. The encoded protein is CASSLEGSSGANVLTF. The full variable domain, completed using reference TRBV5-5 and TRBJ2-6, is DAGVTQSPTHLIKTRGQQVTLRCSPISGHKSVSWYQQVLGQGPQFIFQYYEKEERGRGNFPDRFSARQFPNYSSELNVNALLLGDSALYLCASSLEGSSGANVLTFGAGSRLTVL.

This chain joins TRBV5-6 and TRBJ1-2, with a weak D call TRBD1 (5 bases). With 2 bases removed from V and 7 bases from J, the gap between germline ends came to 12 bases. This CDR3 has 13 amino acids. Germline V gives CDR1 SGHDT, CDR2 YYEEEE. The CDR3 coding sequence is TGTGCCAGCAGCTTTATTCATGGGGGTGGCTACACCTTC. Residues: CASSFIHGGGYTF.

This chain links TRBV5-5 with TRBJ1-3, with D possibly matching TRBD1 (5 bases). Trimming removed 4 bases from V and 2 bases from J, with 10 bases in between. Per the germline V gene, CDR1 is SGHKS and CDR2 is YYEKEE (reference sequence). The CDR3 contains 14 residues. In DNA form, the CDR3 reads TGTGCCAGCAGCGGGGGGACGGCTGGAAACACCATATATTTT. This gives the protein CASSGGTAGNTIYF. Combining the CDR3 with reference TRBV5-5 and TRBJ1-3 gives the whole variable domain DAGVTQSPTHLIKTRGQQVTLRCSPISGHKSVSWYQQVLGQGPQFIFQYYEKEERGRGNFPDRFSARQFPNYSSELNVNALLLGDSALYLCASSGGTAGNTIYFGEGSWLTVV.

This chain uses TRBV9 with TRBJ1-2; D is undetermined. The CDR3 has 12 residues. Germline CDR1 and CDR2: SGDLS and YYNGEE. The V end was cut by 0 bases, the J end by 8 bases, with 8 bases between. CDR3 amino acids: CASSVVGEGYTF. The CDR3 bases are TGTGCCAGCAGCGTAGTAGGCGAAGGCTACACCTTC.

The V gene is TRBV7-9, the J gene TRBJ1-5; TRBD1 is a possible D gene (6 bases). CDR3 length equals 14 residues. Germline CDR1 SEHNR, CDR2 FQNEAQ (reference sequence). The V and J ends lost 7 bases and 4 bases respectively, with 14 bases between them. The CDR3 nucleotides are TGTGCCAGCACTCCACTAGGGGGGAATCAGCCCCAGCATTTT. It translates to CASTPLGGNQPQHF.

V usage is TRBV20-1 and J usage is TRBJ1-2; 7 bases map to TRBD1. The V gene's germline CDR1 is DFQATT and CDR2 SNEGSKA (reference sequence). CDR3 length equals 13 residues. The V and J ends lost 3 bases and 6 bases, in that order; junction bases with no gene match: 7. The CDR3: CSASAGTAHGYTF. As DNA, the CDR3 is TGCAGTGCTAGTGCAGGGACAGCTCATGGCTACACCTTC.

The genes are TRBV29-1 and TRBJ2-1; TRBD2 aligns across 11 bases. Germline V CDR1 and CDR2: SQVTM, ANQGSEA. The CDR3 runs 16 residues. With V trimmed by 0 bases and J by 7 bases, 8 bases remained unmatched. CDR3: CSVEDYTSGRENEQFF. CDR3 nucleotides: TGCAGCGTTGAAGATTATACTAGCGGGAGAGAGAATGAGCAGTTCTTC.

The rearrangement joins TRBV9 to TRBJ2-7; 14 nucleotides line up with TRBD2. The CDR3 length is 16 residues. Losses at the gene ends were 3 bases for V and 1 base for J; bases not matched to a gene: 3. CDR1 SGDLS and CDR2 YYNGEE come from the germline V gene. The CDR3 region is CASSGLAGGPSYEQYF. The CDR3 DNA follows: TGTGCCAGCAGCGGACTAGCGGGAGGGCCTTCCTACGAGCAGTACTTC. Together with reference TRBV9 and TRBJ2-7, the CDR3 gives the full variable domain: DSGVTQTPKHLITATGQRVTLRCSPRSGDLSVYWYQQSLDQGLQFLIQYYNGEERAKGNILERFSAQQFPDLHSELNLSSLELGDSALYFCASSGLAGGPSYEQYFGPGTRLTVT.

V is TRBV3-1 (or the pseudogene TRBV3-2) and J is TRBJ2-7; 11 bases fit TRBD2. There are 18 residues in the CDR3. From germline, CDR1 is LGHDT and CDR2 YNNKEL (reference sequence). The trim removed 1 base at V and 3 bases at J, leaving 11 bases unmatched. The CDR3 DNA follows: TGTGCCAGCAGCCAAGGAGCCCTAGCGGGAGGACTCGTCTACGAGCAGTACTTC. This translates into CASSQGALAGGLVYEQYF.